The TCR beta chain described here comes from a study of T cell responses to AZD1222 COVID-19 vaccine. Study-wide points: Most donors were white British and more were female, and clonal diversity was possibly underestimated.

CDR3 length: 15 residues. Deletions cut 2 bases from V and 4 bases from J, with 14 bases between. The germline V gene has CDR1 MDHEN and CDR2 SYDVKM. Method: immunoSEQ multiplex PCR; TCRdb's copy keeps in-frame clones and lacks some. Of around 140,000 clones in the sample, around 90% are singletons; the top ten hold 1.5% to 2%. Analyses pooled second doses at about 4 or about 12 weeks. A remark on this clone: Its specificity is unknown.

Sequencing was performed on peripheral blood, taken 28 days after the second AZD1222 dose. V usage is TRBV28 and J usage is TRBJ2-5; D is ambiguous. The TCR originated in an adult who received the AZD1222 COVID-19 vaccine. CDR3 protein: CASSLLPHLGETQYF. CDR3 in DNA: TGTGCCAGCAGTTTACTGCCCCATCTGGGAGAGACCCAGTACTTC.